These 27 T cell receptor beta chains share one sample of origin, sequenced in a study of shared clonotypes between healthy human individuals. The repertoire was sequenced with immunoSEQ multiplex PCR; TCRdb's copy has only in-frame clones and lacks some. The data show about 450,000 clones, with 75% to 85% seen just once and 13% held by the top ten. Sequenced material: PBMCs. The source is a woman aged 40 to 55 in good health. Some clones in this sample may be carry-over from other donors' samples.

The CDR3 protein is CASSNRQVTIYEQYF. In DNA form, the CDR3 reads TGTGCCAGCAGCAACCGACAGGTAACGATCTACGAGCAGTACTTC. The chain recombines TRBV4-2 with TRBJ2-7, with a possible D match to TRBD1 (6 bases). The CDR3 sequence is 15 residues long. The V end was cut by 5 bases, the J end by 3 bases, with 17 bases between. From germline, CDR1 is LGHNA and CDR2 YNFKEQ.

The J gene is TRBJ2-1, the V gene TRBV7-9; D uncertain. The germline V and J ends were trimmed by 1 base and 9 bases, with 13 bases remaining between them. The CDR3 spans 14 residues. Germline CDR1 is SEHNR and CDR2 is FQNEAQ (reference sequence). CDR3 nucleotide sequence: TGTGCCAGCAGCTTAGTGACGTGGGTGAGTGAGCAGTTCTTC. As protein: CASSLVTWVSEQFF. Together with reference TRBV7-9 and TRBJ2-1, the CDR3 gives the full variable domain: DTGVSQNPRHKITKRGQNVTFRCDPISEHNRLYWYRQTLGQGPEFLTYFQNEAQLEKSRLLSDRFSAERPKGSFSTLEIQRTEQGDSAMYLCASSLVTWVSEQFFGPGTRLTVL.

DNA of the CDR3: TGTGCCAGCAGTTACCCTTTGGACAGGGGCAACACTGAAGCTTTCTTT. Its protein product is CASSYPLDRGNTEAFF. The genes are TRBV6-6 and TRBJ1-1; 9 bases line up with TRBD1. This CDR3 is 16 amino acids long. The V gene end was trimmed by 2 bases and the J gene end by 2 bases; junction bases not matched to a gene: 6. Germline values: CDR1 MNHNY, CDR2 SVGAGI (reference sequence).

The chain links TRBV30 to TRBJ1-4, with TRBD1 matching 9 bases. Germline V CDR1 and CDR2: GTSNPN, SVGIG (reference sequence). The CDR3 has 18 residues. Germline trimming cut 0 bases from V and 7 bases from J; bases unmatched to any gene: 15. The CDR3 DNA follows: TGTGCCTGGAGTGTCAAAACGAGGACCGGGACAGGGAGTGAAAAACTGTTTTTT. Amino acids: CAWSVKTRTGTGSEKLFF.

The chain carries TRBV6-6 and TRBJ1-2; 8 positions match TRBD1. V shed 2 bases, J shed 6 bases, and the junction held 8 bases outside the gene matches. Germline values: CDR1 MNHNY, CDR2 SVGAGI (reference sequence). There are 15 residues in the CDR3. The CDR3 protein is CASSYPQGAQDGYTF. The DNA for the CDR3 is TGTGCCAGCAGTTACCCCCAGGGGGCGCAGGATGGCTACACCTTC.

This clone was counted ten times or more. The rearrangement links TRBV15 to TRBJ2-1; TRBD1 aligns across 8 bases. In germline, CDR1 is LNHNV, CDR2 YYDKDF (reference sequence). The CDR3 runs 14 residues. The V segment lost 5 bases and the J segment 9 bases; nucleotides outside the gene matches: 9. The CDR3 sequence: CATSGGQATSEQFF. In DNA, the CDR3 is TGTGCCACCAGCGGGGGACAGGCAACTAGTGAGCAGTTCTTC. Filled out from reference TRBV15 and TRBJ2-1, the complete variable domain reads DAMVIQNPRYQVTQFGKPVTLSCSQTLNHNVMYWYQQKSSQAPKLLFHYYDKDFNNEADTPDNFQSRRPNTSFCFLDIRSPGLGDTAMYLCATSGGQATSEQFFGPGTRLTVL.

V is TRBV6-1 and J is TRBJ1-2, with D uncertain. This CDR3 contains 12 residues. Per the germline V gene, CDR1 is MNHNS and CDR2 is SASEGT. V was cut by 3 bases and J by 6 bases, with 8 bases left in between. CDR3 sequence (DNA): TGTGCCAGCAGTGATACATGGAATGGCTACACCTTC. Protein sequence: CASSDTWNGYTF.

The chain employs TRBV30 and TRBJ2-1; the D gene is possibly TRBD2 (6 bases). CDR1 is GTSNPN and CDR2 is SVGIG in the germline V gene (reference sequence). The V and J ends lost 2 bases and 0 bases respectively, with 11 bases between them. CDR3 length: 15 residues. The CDR3 loop reads CAWSMTGSSYNEQFF. The CDR3 coding sequence is TGTGCCTGGAGTATGACCGGGAGCTCCTACAATGAGCAGTTCTTC.

V is TRBV5-1 and J is TRBJ2-6, with D possibly matching TRBD1 (6 bases). V shed 0 bases and J shed 2 bases, with 12 bases lying between them. The CDR3 is 17 residues long. Germline CDR1 is SGHRS and CDR2 is YFSETQ. CDR3 sequence (DNA): TGCGCCAGCAGCTTGGATTTTGGGGGCGCTGGGGCCAACGTCCTGACTTTC. This codes for CASSLDFGGAGANVLTF.

This clone came up a few times. This chain links TRBV2 with TRBJ1-2, with 7 bases fitting TRBD1. The CDR3 consists of 14 residues. The germline gives CDR1 SNHLY, CDR2 FYNNEI. V trimming: 1 base; J trimming: 7 bases; junction bases outside the gene matches: 6. Here the CDR3 reads CASSEEAGGFGYTF. In DNA, the CDR3 is TGTGCCAGCAGTGAAGAGGCAGGGGGTTTTGGCTACACCTTC.

This chain joins TRBV29-1 and TRBJ2-3; 8 bases line up with TRBD1. This CDR3 is 14 amino acids long. With V trimmed by 3 bases and J by 4 bases, 6 bases remained unmatched. CDR1 and CDR2 (germline): SQVTM, ANQGSEA. CDR3 residues: CSVDSSGGADTQYF. CDR3 in DNA: TGCAGCGTTGATAGCTCAGGGGGCGCAGATACGCAGTATTTT.

The chain carries TRBV6-5 and TRBJ2-6; D is possibly TRBD2 (5 bases). Germline lookup yields CDR1 MNHEY and CDR2 SVGAGI. V lost 5 bases to trimming and J lost 0 bases, with 8 bases between them. This CDR3 comprises 15 residues. Here the CDR3 reads CASSGLGSGANVLTF. The DNA of the CDR3 is TGTGCCAGCAGTGGACTGGGCTCTGGGGCCAACGTCCTGACTTTC.

The DNA of the CDR3 is TGCGCCAGCAGCCAAGATTTAGGGAACACCGGGGAGCTGTTTTTT. This encodes CASSQDLGNTGELFF. The chain is built from TRBV4-3 and TRBJ2-2; no clear D gene. CDR3 length: 15 amino acids. Trimming took 0 bases from V and 1 from J, leaving 6 bases between them. Germline V CDR1 and CDR2: LGHNA, YSLEER.

Comments on this clone: Germline is not matched at one junction end, which may reflect a read error. The gene calls are TRBV29-1 and TRBJ2-2; TRBD1 agrees at 7 bases. From germline, CDR1 is SQVTM and CDR2 ANQGSEA. There are 13 residues in the CDR3. Here the CDR3 reads CSVNRGGTGELLF. The CDR3 DNA reads as TGCAGCGTTAACAGGGGCGGCACCGGGGAGCTGCTTTTT.

V and J are TRBV29-1 and TRBJ2-7, with 11 nucleotides matching TRBD2. This CDR3 has 12 amino acids. CDR1 and CDR2 (germline): SQVTM, ANQGSEA. V gave up 7 bases and J gave up 3 bases; unmatched junction bases: 2. In DNA, the CDR3 is TGCAGCGCACTAGCGGGAGTCTACGAGCAGTACTTC. It translates to CSALAGVYEQYF.

Only a few counts were recorded for this clone. The chain employs TRBV9 and TRBJ2-2; a weak D match, TRBD1 (5 bases). The CDR3 contains 13 residues. V lost 0 bases to trimming and J lost 7 bases, with 7 bases between them. Per germline, CDR1 SGDLS and CDR2 YYNGEE. The CDR3 DNA sequence: TGTGCCAGCAGCGTAGTAAGGGGCGGGGAGCTGTTTTTT. As protein: CASSVVRGGELFF. Based on the CDR3 plus reference TRBV9 and TRBJ2-2, the full variable domain is DSGVTQTPKHLITATGQRVTLRCSPRSGDLSVYWYQQSLDQGLQFLIQYYNGEERAKGNILERFSAQQFPDLHSELNLSSLELGDSALYFCASSVVRGGELFFGEGSRLTVL.

The chain recombines TRBV7-2 with TRBJ1-2; possibly TRBD1 for D (6 bases). With 4 bases removed from V and 3 bases from J, the gap between germline ends came to 18 bases. The CDR3 loop spans 16 amino acids. Germline assignment: CDR1 SGHTA and CDR2 FQGNSA. The CDR3 is CASSSGVGYFDYGYTF. The CDR3 DNA is TGTGCCAGCAGCTCAGGGGTAGGGTATTTTGACTATGGCTACACCTTC.

The gene calls are TRBV18 and TRBJ2-7; 9 positions agree with TRBD2. The CDR3 loop spans 15 amino acids. J was trimmed by 7 bases and V by 1 base; bases with no gene match: 8. Germline V gene lookup returns CDR1 KGHSH and CDR2 LQKENI. CDR3: CASSPLAGETKEQYF. The CDR3 nucleotides are TGTGCCAGCTCACCACTAGCGGGAGAAACTAAGGAGCAGTACTTC.

Concerning this clone itself: It differs at one base from a far larger clone, so likely a read error. Other nucleotide sequences from this sample produce the same CDR3. The rearrangement uses TRBV2 and TRBJ2-3; no firm D call. The V gene's germline CDR1 is SNHLY and CDR2 FYNNEI. Trimming removed 7 bases from V and 10 bases from J, with 6 bases in between. This CDR3 is built from 9 residues. CDR3 DNA: TGTGCCAGCAATGGTCCGCAGTATTTT. Protein product: CASNGPQYF.

This clone has a count of ten or more. The rearrangement joins TRBV28 to TRBJ1-2, with 7 bases lining up with TRBD1. CDR1 is MDHEN and CDR2 is SYDVKM in the germline V gene. This CDR3 spans 15 amino acids. The trim removed 5 bases at V and 0 bases at J, leaving 6 bases unmatched. The CDR3 reads CASSPRDSSNYGYTF. CDR3 coding DNA: TGTGCCAGCAGTCCTCGGGACAGCTCTAACTATGGCTACACCTTC.

J is TRBJ2-2 and V is TRBV6-8; D remains ambiguous. Germline V lookup: CDR1 MNHGY, CDR2 SAAAGT. This CDR3 has 14 amino acids. V lost 9 bases and J 2 bases, leaving 13 bases between the germline ends. In DNA, the CDR3 is TGTGCCAGTCGGCGACATACAAACACCGGGGAGCTGTTTTTT. This translates into CASRRHTNTGELFF.

The gene calls are TRBV7-9 and TRBJ2-3; D is possibly TRBD2 (5 bases). The CDR3 is 14 amino acids. Trimming left V 0 bases short and J 5 bases short, with 9 bases between. Germline V lookup: CDR1 SEHNR, CDR2 FQNEAQ (reference sequence). The CDR3 loop is CASSLAGALDTQYF. In DNA form, the CDR3 reads TGTGCCAGCAGCTTAGCGGGAGCCCTAGATACGCAGTATTTT.

The rearrangement links TRBV7-2 to TRBJ2-7, with TRBD1 matching 7 bases. The germline gives CDR1 SGHTA, CDR2 FQGNSA. V shed 5 bases and J 3 bases; nucleotides not matched to a gene: 10. This CDR3 region has 15 residues. CDR3 DNA sequence: TGTGCCAGCAGCGATCGGACAGGAGGTTTCTACGAGCAGTACTTC. It specifies CASSDRTGGFYEQYF.

The chain uses TRBV19 and TRBJ2-4, with TRBD2 matching over 8 bases. Trimming cost V 8 bases and J 0 bases; bases outside gene matches: 15. The CDR3 is made up of 18 amino acids. Germline V gene sequence: CDR1 LNHDA, CDR2 SQIVND (reference sequence). CDR3 protein: CASDQGLGGLGAKNIQYF. Written as DNA, the CDR3 is TGTGCCAGTGACCAGGGACTAGGCGGGCTAGGAGCCAAAAACATTCAGTACTTC.

This clone was seen at least ten times. The V gene is TRBV27, the J gene TRBJ1-4; tentative D call: TRBD1 (5 bases). Germline values: CDR1 MNHEY, CDR2 SMNVEV (reference sequence). Trimming stripped 4 bases from V and 7 bases from J, with 7 bases between. CDR3 length: 12 residues. The CDR3 spells CASSSGGEKLFF. In nucleotides, the CDR3 is TGTGCCAGCAGTTCCGGGGGTGAAAAACTGTTTTTT.

The chain employs TRBV5-1 and TRBJ1-5; 8 bases line up with TRBD1. Germline V CDR1 and CDR2: SGHRS, YFSETQ. V lost 0 bases and J lost 6; bases outside the gene matches: 2. CDR3 size: 14 residues. The DNA of the CDR3 is TGCGCCAGCAGCTTGGCAGGACAGGGTCAGCCCCAGCATTTT. Residues: CASSLAGQGQPQHF.

This clone has only a few counts. CDR3 sequence reads: CASSTAGTGGGNTIYF. CDR3 DNA sequence: TGTGCCAGCAGTACTGCAGGGACAGGGGGTGGAAACACCATATATTTT. This chain uses TRBV25-1 with TRBJ1-3, with TRBD1 matching 11 bases. The CDR3 runs to 16 residues. CDR1 MGHDK and CDR2 SYGVNS come from the germline V gene. With 5 bases clipped from V and 3 bases from J, the junction kept 6 bases outside the gene matches.